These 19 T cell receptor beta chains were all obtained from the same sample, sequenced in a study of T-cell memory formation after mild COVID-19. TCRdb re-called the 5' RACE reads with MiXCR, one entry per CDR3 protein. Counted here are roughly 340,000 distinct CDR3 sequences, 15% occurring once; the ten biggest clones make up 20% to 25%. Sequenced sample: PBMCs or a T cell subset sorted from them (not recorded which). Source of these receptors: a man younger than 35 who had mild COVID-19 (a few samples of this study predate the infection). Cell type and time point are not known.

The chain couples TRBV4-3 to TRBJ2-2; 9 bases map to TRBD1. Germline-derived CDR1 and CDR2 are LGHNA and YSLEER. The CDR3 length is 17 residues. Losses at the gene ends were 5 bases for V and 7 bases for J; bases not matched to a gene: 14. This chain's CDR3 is CASSSPAGQGFSGELFF. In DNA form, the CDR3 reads TGCGCCAGCAGCTCACCGGCGGGACAGGGATTTAGCGGGGAGCTGTTTTTT.

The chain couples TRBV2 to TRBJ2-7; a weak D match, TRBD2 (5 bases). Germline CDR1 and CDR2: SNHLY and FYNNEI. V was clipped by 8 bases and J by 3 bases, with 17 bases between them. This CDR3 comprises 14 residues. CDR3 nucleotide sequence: TGTGCCAGCCAGCCGGAGGTACGGGTCTACGAGCAGTACGTC. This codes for CASQPEVRVYEQYV.

DNA of the CDR3: TGTGCCAGCACCGTGACGGGGGGCCGGGGAGATACGCAGTATTTT. It encodes CASTVTGGRGDTQYF. V usage is TRBV14 and J usage is TRBJ2-3; TRBD2 might be the D (7 bases). CDR1 SGHDN and CDR2 FVKESK come from the germline V gene. This CDR3 comprises 15 residues. Trimming shortened V by 7 bases and J by 5 bases, and 19 bases separated the two germline ends.

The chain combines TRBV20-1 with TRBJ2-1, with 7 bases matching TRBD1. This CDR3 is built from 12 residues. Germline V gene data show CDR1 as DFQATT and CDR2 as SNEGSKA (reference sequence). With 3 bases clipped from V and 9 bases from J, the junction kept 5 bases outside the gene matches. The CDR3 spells CSASSYRGEQFF. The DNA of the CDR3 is TGCAGTGCTAGCTCCTACAGGGGTGAGCAGTTCTTC.

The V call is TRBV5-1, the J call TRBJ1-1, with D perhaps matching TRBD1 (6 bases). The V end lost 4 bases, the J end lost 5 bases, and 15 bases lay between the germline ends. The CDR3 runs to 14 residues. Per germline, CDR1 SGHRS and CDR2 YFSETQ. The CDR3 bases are TGCGCCAGCAGCCTAGCAGGGGAGTGGACTGAAGCTTTCTTT. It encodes CASSLAGEWTEAFF.

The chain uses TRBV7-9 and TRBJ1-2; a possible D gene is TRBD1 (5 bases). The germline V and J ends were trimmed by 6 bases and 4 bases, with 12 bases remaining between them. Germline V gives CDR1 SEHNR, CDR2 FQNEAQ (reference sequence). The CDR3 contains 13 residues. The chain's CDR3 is CASRQDGSYGYTF. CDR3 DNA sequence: TGTGCCAGCAGACAGGACGGATCCTATGGCTACACCTTC.

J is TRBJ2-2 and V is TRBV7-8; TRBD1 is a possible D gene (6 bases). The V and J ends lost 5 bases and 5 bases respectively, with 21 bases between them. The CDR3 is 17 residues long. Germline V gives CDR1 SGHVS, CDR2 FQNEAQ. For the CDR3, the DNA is TGTGCCAGCAGCGCAGAACATCCAGGGGTTAGGACCGGGGAGCTGTTTTTT. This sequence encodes CASSAEHPGVRTGELFF.

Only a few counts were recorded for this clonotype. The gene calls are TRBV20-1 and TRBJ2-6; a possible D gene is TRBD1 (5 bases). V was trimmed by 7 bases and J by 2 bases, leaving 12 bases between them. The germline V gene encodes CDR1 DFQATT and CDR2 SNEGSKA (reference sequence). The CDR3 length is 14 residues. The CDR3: CSVSQGAGANVLTF. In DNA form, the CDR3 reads TGCAGTGTAAGCCAAGGGGCTGGGGCCAACGTCCTGACTTTC.

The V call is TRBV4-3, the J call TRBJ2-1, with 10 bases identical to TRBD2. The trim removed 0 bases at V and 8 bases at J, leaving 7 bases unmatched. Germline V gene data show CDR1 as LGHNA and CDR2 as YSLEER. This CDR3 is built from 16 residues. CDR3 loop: CASSQEGTSVFYEQFF. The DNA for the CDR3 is TGCGCCAGCAGCCAAGAGGGGACTAGCGTATTCTATGAGCAGTTCTTC.

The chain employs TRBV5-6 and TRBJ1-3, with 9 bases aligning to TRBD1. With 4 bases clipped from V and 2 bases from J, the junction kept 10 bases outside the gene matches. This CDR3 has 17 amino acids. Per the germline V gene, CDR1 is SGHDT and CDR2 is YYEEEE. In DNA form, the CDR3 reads TGTGCCAGCAGCGTCCTGGGACAGGGTAGGACTGGAAACACCATATATTTT. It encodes CASSVLGQGRTGNTIYF.

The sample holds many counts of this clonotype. The CDR3 DNA reads TGCAGCGTTTCGAATGTGGGGGAGCAGTACGTC. Translating gives CSVSNVGEQYV. The gene calls are TRBV29-1 and TRBJ2-7, with D hard to call. Germline V lookup: CDR1 SQVTM, CDR2 ANQGSEA. This CDR3 is built from 11 residues. V was pared by 5 bases and J by 7 bases, with 12 bases between.

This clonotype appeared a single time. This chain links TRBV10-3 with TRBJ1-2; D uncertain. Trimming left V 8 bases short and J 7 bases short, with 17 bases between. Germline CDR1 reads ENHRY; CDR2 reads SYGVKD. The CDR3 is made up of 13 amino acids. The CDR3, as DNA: TGTGCCATCGACGAGAGGAGGGCCTCTGGCTACACCTTC. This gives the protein CAIDERRASGYTF.

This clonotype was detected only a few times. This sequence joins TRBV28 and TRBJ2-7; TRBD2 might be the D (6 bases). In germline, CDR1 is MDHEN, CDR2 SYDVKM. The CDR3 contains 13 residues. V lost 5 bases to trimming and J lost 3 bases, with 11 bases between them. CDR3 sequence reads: CASSREPFYEQYV. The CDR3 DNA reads TGTGCCAGCAGTCGGGAGCCCTTCTACGAGCAGTACGTC.

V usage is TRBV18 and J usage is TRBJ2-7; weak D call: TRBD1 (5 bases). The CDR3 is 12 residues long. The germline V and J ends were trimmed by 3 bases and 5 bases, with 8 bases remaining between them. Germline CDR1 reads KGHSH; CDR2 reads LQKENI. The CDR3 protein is CASSPSRDEQYV. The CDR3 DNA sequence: TGTGCCAGCTCACCCTCCAGGGACGAGCAGTACGTC.

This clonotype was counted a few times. CDR3: CASSLVLGPGGIQYF. Here the CDR3 DNA reads TGTGCCAGCAGCTTAGTCCTAGGTCCGGGAGGCATTCAGTACTTC. The chain carries TRBV11-2 and TRBJ2-4, with 7 nucleotides matching TRBD2. Germline CDR1 reads SGHAT; CDR2 reads FQNNGV. V trimming: 1 base; J trimming: 9 bases; junction bases outside the gene matches: 9. The CDR3 runs to 15 residues.

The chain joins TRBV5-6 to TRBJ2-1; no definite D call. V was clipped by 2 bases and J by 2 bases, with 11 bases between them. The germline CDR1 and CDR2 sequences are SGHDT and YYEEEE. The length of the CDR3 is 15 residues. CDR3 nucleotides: TGTGCCAGCAGCTTTCTATACCGTCCCTACAATGAGCAGTTCTTC. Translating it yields CASSFLYRPYNEQFF.

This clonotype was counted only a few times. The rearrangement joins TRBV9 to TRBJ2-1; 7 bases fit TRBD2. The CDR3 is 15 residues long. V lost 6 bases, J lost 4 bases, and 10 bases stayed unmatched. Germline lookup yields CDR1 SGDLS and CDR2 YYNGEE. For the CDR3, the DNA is TGTGCCAGCACGGTGGGAGGGGTGGCATACAATGAGCAGTTCTTC. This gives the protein CASTVGGVAYNEQFF. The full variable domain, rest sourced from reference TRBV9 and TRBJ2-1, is DSGVTQTPKHLITATGQRVTLRCSPRSGDLSVYWYQQSLDQGLQFLIQYYNGEERAKGNILERFSAQQFPDLHSELNLSSLELGDSALYFCASTVGGVAYNEQFFGPGTRLTVL.

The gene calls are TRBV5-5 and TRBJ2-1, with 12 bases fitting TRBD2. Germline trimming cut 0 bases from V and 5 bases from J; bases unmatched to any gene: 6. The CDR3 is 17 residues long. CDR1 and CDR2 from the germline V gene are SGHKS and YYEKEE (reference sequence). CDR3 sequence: CASSLVVLAGGHNEQFF. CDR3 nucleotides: TGTGCCAGCAGCTTGGTCGTACTAGCGGGGGGACACAATGAGCAGTTCTTC.

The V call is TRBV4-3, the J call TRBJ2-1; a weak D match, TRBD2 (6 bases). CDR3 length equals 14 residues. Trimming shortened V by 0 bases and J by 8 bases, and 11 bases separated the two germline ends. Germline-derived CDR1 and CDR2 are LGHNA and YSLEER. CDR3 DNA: TGCGCCAGCAGCCAAGATCAACTAGCCGATGAGCAGTTCTTC. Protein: CASSQDQLADEQFF.